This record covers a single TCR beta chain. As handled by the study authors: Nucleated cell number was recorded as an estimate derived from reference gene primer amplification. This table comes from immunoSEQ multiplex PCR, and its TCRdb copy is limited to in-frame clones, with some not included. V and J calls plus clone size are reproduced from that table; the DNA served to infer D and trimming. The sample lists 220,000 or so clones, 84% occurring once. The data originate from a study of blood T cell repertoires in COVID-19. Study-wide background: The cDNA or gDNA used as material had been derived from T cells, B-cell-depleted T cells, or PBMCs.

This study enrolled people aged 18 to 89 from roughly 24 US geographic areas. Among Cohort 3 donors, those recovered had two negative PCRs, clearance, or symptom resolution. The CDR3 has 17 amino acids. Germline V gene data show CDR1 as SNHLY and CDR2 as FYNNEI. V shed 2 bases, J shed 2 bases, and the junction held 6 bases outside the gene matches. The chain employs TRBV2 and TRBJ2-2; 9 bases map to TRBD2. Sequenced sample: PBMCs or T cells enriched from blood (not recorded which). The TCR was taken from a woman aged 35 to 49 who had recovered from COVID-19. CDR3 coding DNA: TGTGCCAGCAGTGAATACCGACTAGCGGTAAACACCGGGGAGCTGTTTTTT. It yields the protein CASSEYRLAVNTGELFF.